A selection of T cell receptor beta chains follows, all from one sample in a study of blood T cell repertoires in COVID-19. The data were produced by immunoSEQ multiplex PCR, yet TCRdb's version contains in-frame clones alone and is incomplete. Here the sample spans approximately 330,000 clones, 88% being singletons. Sequenced material: peripheral blood. These receptors all stem from a woman aged 45-65 years with active or convalescent COVID-19. Each CDR3 is given without its conserved first and last residue. Fields, in order: V gene, J gene, CDR3 protein.

>TRBV7-2|TRBJ2-5
ASSSRTGGVGRTQY
>TRBV3-1/TRBV3-2|TRBJ2-1
ASSHLPGLDSGNEQF
>TRBV9|TRBJ2-3
ASSAVAAPSTDTQY
>TRBV12-5|TRBJ1-2
ASGSGGQLLNRYT
>TRBV3-1/TRBV3-2|TRBJ2-3
ASSRVSGGARTDTQY
>TRBV19|TRBJ2-1
ASSRGGSSYNEQF
>TRBV19|TRBJ1-5
ASSIRTDSNQPQH
>TRBV5-5|TRBJ2-2
ASSSTGGGTGELF
>TRBV29-1|TRBJ1-1
SVRGNTEAF
>TRBV7-8|TRBJ1-1
ASSFGAGGITEAF
>TRBV2|TRBJ1-6
ASRTRQGASPLH
>TRBV18|TRBJ1-5
ASSKDRNQPQH
>TRBV3-1/TRBV3-2|TRBJ1-1
ASSQVSGNTEAF
>TRBV14|TRBJ2-7
ASSHSLSASGPYEQY
>TRBV6-5|TRBJ2-7
ASSYSSGTGGREQY
>TRBV5-1|TRBJ1-3
ASSLEAPGSGNTIY
>TRBV2|TRBJ1-2
ASSEGRRTGGYGYT
>TRBV5-1|TRBJ2-7
ASSWFDRNEQY
>TRBV18|TRBJ2-1
ASSPPTGGYEQF
>TRBV24-1|TRBJ1-3
ATSDSQGSGNTIY
>TRBV29-1|TRBJ1-1
SVEFGKTVSTPLNTEAF
>TRBV5-1|TRBJ2-7
ASSVTGPVAYEQY
>TRBV25-1|TRBJ2-6
ASSGAGSSGANVLT
>TRBV7-2|TRBJ2-7
ASSKRGISGNEQY
>TRBV3-1/TRBV3-2|TRBJ1-1
ASSHHLTGTVAAF
>TRBV7-9|TRBJ1-4
ASSPRPGNKLF
>TRBV11-2|TRBJ1-1
ASSLGDRVTLEAF
>TRBV28|TRBJ2-3
ASSLRSGGLPSTDTQY
>TRBV6-5|TRBJ1-3
ASNWEGGYTIY
>TRBV6-2/TRBV6-3|TRBJ1-2
ASSPPAHGYT
>TRBV6-6|TRBJ2-4
ASITGGLDGKNIQY
>TRBV3-1/TRBV3-2|TRBJ1-6
ASSQGAQGNSPLH
>TRBV19|TRBJ2-3
ASSIRDSKSTDTQY
>TRBV5-1|TRBJ1-1
ASSSNYNRLNTEAF
>TRBV11-3|TRBJ2-2
ASSSVNTGELF
>TRBV27|TRBJ1-2
ASSLSAGNDGYT